This T cell receptor (beta chain) derives from a study of immune cell composition in non-small cell lung cancer. Data came from immunoSEQ multiplex PCR; TCRdb stores just in-frame clones and leaves some out. Of around 2,600 clones listed, roughly 70% are singletons. CDR1 is KGHSH, CDR2 LQKENI, per germline. Trimming removed 4 bases from V and 0 bases from J, with 8 bases in between. This CDR3 comprises 14 residues. The sequencing sample was made of lung tumor tissue. The V and J genes are TRBV18 and TRBJ2-3; a possible D gene is TRBD1 (6 bases). The receptor was isolated from a human donor with non-small cell lung cancer. In nucleotides, the CDR3 is TGTGCCAGCTCACTACAGGGAAGCACAGATACGCAGTATTTT. It translates to CASSLQGSTDTQYF.